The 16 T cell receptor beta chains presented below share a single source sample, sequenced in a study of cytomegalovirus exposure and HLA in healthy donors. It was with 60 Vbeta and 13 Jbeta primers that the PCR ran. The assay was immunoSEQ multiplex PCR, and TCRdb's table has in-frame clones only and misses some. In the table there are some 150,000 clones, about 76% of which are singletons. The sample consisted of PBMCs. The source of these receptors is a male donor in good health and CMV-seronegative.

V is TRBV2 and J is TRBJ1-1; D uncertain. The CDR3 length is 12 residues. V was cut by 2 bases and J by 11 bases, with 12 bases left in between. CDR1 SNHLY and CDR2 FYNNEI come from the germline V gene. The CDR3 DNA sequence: TGTGCCAGCAGTGAACGTGTTGAGAGGGCTTTCTTT. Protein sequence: CASSERVERAFF.

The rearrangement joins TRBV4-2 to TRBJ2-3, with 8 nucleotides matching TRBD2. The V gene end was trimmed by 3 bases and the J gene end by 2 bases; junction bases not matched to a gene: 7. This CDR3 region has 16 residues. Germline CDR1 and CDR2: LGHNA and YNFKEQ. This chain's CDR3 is CASSQESGGHTDTQYF. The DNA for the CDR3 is TGTGCCAGCAGCCAGGAGAGCGGGGGACACACAGATACGCAGTATTTT.

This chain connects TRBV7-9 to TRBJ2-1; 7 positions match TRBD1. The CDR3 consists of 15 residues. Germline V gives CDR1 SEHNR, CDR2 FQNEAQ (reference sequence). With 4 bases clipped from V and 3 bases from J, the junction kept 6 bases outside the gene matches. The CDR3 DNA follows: TGTGCCAGCAGCTCAAACAGGGGCCTCTACAATGAGCAGTTCTTC. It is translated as CASSSNRGLYNEQFF.

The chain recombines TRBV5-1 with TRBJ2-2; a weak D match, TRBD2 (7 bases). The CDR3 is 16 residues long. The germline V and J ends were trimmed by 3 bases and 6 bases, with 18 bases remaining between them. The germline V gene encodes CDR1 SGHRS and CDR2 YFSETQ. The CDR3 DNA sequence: TGCGCCAGCAGCTCGAGGGGGGGGGCATTTGCCGGGGAGCTGTTTTTT. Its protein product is CASSSRGGAFAGELFF.

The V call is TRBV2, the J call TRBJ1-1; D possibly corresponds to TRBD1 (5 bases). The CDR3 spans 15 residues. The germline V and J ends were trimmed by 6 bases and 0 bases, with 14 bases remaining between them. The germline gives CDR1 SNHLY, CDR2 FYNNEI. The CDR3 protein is CASRALGLMNTEAFF. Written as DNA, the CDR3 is TGTGCCAGCAGAGCACTGGGACTAATGAACACTGAAGCTTTCTTT. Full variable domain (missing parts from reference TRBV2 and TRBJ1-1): EPEVTQTPSHQVTQMGQEVILRCVPISNHLYFYWYRQILGQKVEFLVSFYNNEISEKSEIFDDQFSVERPDGSNFTLKIRSTKLEDSAMYFCASRALGLMNTEAFFGQGTRLTVV.

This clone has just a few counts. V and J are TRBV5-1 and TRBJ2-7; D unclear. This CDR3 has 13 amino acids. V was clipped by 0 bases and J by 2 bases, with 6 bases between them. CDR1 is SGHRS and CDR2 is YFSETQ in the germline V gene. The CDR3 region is CASSLGKPYEQYF. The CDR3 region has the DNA TGCGCCAGCAGCTTGGGTAAGCCCTACGAGCAGTACTTC.

This CDR3 reads CASSLLGQGATEAFF. The CDR3 region has the DNA TGTGCCAGCAGCCTCCTGGGACAGGGGGCAACTGAAGCTTTCTTT. The chain recombines TRBV6-5 with TRBJ1-1; 12 bases match TRBD1. CDR1 and CDR2 (germline): MNHEY, SVGAGI. V was clipped by 6 bases and J by 5 bases; unmatched bases: 7. The CDR3 consists of 15 residues.

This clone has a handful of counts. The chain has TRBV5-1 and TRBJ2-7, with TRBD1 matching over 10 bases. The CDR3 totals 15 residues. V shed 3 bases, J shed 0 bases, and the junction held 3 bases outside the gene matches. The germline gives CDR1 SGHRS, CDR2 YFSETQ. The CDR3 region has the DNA TGCGCCAGCAGCTACAGACAGGGGGCCTCCTACGAGCAGTACTTC. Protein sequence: CASSYRQGASYEQYF.

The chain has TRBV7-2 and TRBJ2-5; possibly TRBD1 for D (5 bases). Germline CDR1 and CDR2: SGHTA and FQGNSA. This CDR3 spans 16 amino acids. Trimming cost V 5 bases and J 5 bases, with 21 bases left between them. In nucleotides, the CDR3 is TGTGCCAGCAGCCAAGGGGCAGGGCCAAAGGGGGAGACCCAGTACTTC. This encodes CASSQGAGPKGETQYF. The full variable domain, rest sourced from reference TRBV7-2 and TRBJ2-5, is GAGVSQSPSNKVTEKGKDVELRCDPISGHTALYWYRQSLGQGLEFLIYFQGNSAPDKSGLPSDRFSAERTGGSVSTLTIQRTQQEDSAVYLCASSQGAGPKGETQYFGPGTRLLVL.

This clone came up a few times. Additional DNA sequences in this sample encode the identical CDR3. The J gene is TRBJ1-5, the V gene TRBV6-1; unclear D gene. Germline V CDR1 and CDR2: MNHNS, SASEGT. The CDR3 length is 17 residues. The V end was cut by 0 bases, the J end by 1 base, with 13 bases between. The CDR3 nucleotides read TGTGCCAGCAGTGAAGCGCCTTTTTCCAGGAGCAATCAGCCCCAGCATTTT. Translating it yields CASSEAPFSRSNQPQHF.

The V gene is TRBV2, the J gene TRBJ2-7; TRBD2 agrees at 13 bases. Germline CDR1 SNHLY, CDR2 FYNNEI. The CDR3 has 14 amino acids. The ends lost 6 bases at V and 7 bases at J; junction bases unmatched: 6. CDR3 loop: CASRAGTSGIEQYF. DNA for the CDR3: TGTGCCAGCAGGGCCGGGACTAGCGGGATTGAGCAGTACTTC.

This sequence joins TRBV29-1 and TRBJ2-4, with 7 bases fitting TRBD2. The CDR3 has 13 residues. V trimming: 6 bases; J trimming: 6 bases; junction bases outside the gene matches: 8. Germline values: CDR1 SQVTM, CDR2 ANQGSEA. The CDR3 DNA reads TGCAGCGTCCAGACTAGCATGGGAAACATTCAGTACTTC. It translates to CSVQTSMGNIQYF.

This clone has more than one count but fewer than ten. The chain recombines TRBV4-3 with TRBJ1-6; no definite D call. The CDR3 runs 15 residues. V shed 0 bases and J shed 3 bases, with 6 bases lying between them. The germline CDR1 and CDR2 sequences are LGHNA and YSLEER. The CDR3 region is CASSQENNYNSPLHF. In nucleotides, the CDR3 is TGCGCCAGCAGCCAAGAGAACAACTATAATTCACCCCTCCACTTT.

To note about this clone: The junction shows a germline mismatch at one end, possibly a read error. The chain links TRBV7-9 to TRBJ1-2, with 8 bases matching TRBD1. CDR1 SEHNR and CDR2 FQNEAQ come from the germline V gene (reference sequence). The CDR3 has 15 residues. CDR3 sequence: CSSNRPRQGNYGYTF. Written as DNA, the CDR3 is TGTTCCAGCAACCGCCCCCGACAGGGGAACTATGGCTACACCTTC.

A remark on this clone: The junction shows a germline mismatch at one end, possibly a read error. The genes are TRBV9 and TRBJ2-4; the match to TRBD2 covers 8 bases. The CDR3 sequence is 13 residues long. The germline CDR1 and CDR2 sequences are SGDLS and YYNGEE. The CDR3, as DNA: TGTGCCAGCAGCGGGGGACTAGGAAACAGTCAGTACTTC. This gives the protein CASSGGLGNSQYF.

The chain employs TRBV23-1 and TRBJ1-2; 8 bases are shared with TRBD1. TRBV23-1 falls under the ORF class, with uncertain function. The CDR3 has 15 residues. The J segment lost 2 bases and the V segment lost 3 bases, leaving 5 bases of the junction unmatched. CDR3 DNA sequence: TGCGCCAGCAGTCAGGGGGGACAGGACAACTATGGCTACACCTTC. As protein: CASSQGGQDNYGYTF.